Presented here are 24 T cell receptor beta chains from one specimen sequenced in a study of shared T cell receptors in the human thymus. The protocol was immunoSEQ multiplex PCR, while the TCRdb copy is restricted to in-frame clones and leaves out a portion. Of hundreds of thousands of clones in the sample, approximately 80% were seen once. This same sample was also part of a study on human thymus T cells.

The sequenced material came from thymocytes. All receptors come from a boy younger than two with a congenital heart defect.

The chain has TRBV6-5 and TRBJ1-2; 7 bases are a match to TRBD1. Trimming at V came to 2 bases and at J to 1 base, leaving 7 bases not matched to a gene. CDR3 size: 16 residues. Germline lookup yields CDR1 MNHEY and CDR2 SVGAGI. The CDR3 region has the DNA TGTGCCAGCAGTTACACCCGGGACAGCTTTAACTATGGCTACACCTTC. It codes for CASSYTRDSFNYGYTF.

This rearrangement joins TRBV6-5 to TRBJ1-1, with a possible D match to TRBD1 (5 bases). The V end was cut by 5 bases, the J end by 3 bases, with 13 bases between. Germline loops: CDR1 MNHEY, CDR2 SVGAGI. This CDR3 is 14 amino acids long. The CDR3 region is CASSPRWDYTEAFF. CDR3 in DNA: TGTGCCAGCAGTCCCAGATGGGACTACACTGAAGCTTTCTTT.

The chain is built from TRBV29-1 and TRBJ1-2, with 7 bases identical to TRBD1. The CDR3 runs to 13 residues. J lost 5 bases, V lost 5 bases, and 8 bases had no gene match. The V gene's germline CDR1 is SQVTM and CDR2 ANQGSEA. DNA for the CDR3: TGCAGCGTTCTACAGGGGAGCCTATATGGCTACACCTTC. Amino acid sequence: CSVLQGSLYGYTF.

This chain links TRBV7-9 with TRBJ1-2; D is uncertain. V was pared by 1 base and J by 0 bases, with 12 bases between. CDR1 and CDR2 (germline): SEHNR, FQNEAQ (reference sequence). The CDR3 spans 16 residues. In DNA form, the CDR3 reads TGTGCCAGCAGCTTAGGCCTGGGCGTAGCTAACTATGGCTACACCTTC. Encoded protein: CASSLGLGVANYGYTF.

This clone occurred a few times. This chain connects TRBV14 to TRBJ2-1; 11 bases line up with TRBD2. Germline V gene sequence: CDR1 SGHDN, CDR2 FVKESK. With 7 bases clipped from V and 6 bases from J, the junction kept 11 bases outside the gene matches. This CDR3 is built from 16 residues. The CDR3 loop reads CASTPYSGRAANEQFF. In nucleotides, the CDR3 is TGTGCCAGCACCCCCTATAGCGGGAGGGCGGCCAATGAGCAGTTCTTC.

The V and J genes are TRBV11-1 and TRBJ2-1; 11 positions match TRBD2. J was trimmed by 3 bases and V by 2 bases; bases with no gene match: 6. The germline gives CDR1 SGHAT, CDR2 FQDESV (reference sequence). The length of the CDR3 is 17 residues. CDR3 in DNA: TGTGCCAGCAGCTTAAAAGGGACTAGCGGCTTCTACAATGAGCAGTTCTTC. Amino acid sequence: CASSLKGTSGFYNEQFF. The full variable domain, its missing parts supplied by reference TRBV11-1 and TRBJ2-1, is EAEVAQSPRYKITEKSQAVAFWCDPISGHATLYWYRQILGQGPELLVQFQDESVVDDSQLPKDRFSAERLKGVDSTLKIQPAELGDSAMYLCASSLKGTSGFYNEQFFGPGTRLTVL.

A few counts support this clone. CDR3 sequence (DNA): TGTGCCAGCATCCCCCAGCGGGCGATAACAGATACGCAGTATTTT. Its protein product is CASIPQRAITDTQYF. This chain connects TRBV5-8 to TRBJ2-3; TRBD2 is a possible D gene (6 bases). The CDR3 runs to 15 residues. Germline V gene lookup returns CDR1 SGHTS and CDR2 YDEGEE. The ends were cut back, 6 bases at V and 3 bases at J, with 17 bases in the middle. Supplemented by reference TRBV5-8 and TRBJ2-3, the full variable domain reads EAGVTQSPTHLIKTRGQQATLRCSPISGHTSVYWYQQALGLGLQFLLWYDEGEERNRGNFPPRFSGRQFPNYSSELNVNALELEDSALYLCASIPQRAITDTQYFGPGTRLTVL.

The rearrangement uses TRBV5-6 and TRBJ2-2; perhaps TRBD2 as D (6 bases). The CDR3 is made up of 13 amino acids. Deletions cut 3 bases from V and 5 bases from J, with 8 bases between. Per the germline V gene, CDR1 is SGHDT and CDR2 is YYEEEE. CDR3 region: CASSSGVTGELFF. CDR3 nucleotides: TGTGCCAGCAGCTCGGGGGTTACCGGGGAGCTGTTTTTT.

This clone was recorded only once. The chain has TRBV5-6 and TRBJ1-1, with D possibly TRBD1 on 6 matching bases. CDR3 size: 15 residues. The V gene's germline CDR1 is SGHDT and CDR2 YYEEEE. The ends were cut back, 0 bases at V and 2 bases at J, with 11 bases in the middle. The CDR3 protein is CASSLVGRGNTEAFF. CDR3 coding DNA: TGTGCCAGCAGCTTGGTGGGCAGGGGCAACACTGAAGCTTTCTTT.

V gene TRBV29-1 combines with J gene TRBJ2-2, with TRBD2 identical over 8 bases. CDR3 size: 13 residues. Per the germline V gene, CDR1 is SQVTM and CDR2 is ANQGSEA. V was pared by 4 bases and J by 8 bases, with 6 bases of the junction left unmatched. This chain's CDR3 is CSVAGGESGELFF. The CDR3 DNA sequence: TGCAGCGTTGCGGGAGGGGAATCGGGGGAGCTGTTTTTT.

This clone appeared once. The CDR3 sequence: CAWSMGLADNEQFF. CDR3 bases: TGTGCCTGGAGTATGGGACTAGCGGACAATGAGCAGTTCTTC. The genes are TRBV30 and TRBJ2-1, with TRBD2 matching over 11 bases. After removal of 2 bases from V and 5 bases from J, the junction contained 2 bases not matched to a gene. This CDR3 contains 14 residues. The V gene's germline CDR1 is GTSNPN and CDR2 SVGIG (reference sequence).

V is TRBV4-1 and J is TRBJ1-3; TRBD1 aligns across 8 bases. The J segment lost 3 bases and the V segment lost 0 bases, leaving 13 bases of the junction unmatched. This CDR3 is built from 19 residues. Germline CDR1 is MGHRA and CDR2 is YSYEKL. CDR3 sequence (DNA): TGCGCCAGCAGCCAAGATTTGGCTGCAGGGGGCTTGTATGGAAACACCATATATTTT. As protein: CASSQDLAAGGLYGNTIYF.

The genes are TRBV6-7 and TRBJ1-5, with 9 bases that match TRBD1. TRBV6-7 falls under the ORF class, with uncertain function. J gave up 0 bases and V 5 bases, and 11 bases lay outside the gene matches. The CDR3 is 18 residues long. CDR3 sequence: CASSQSGTGRDSNQPQHF. The DNA of the CDR3 is TGTGCCAGCAGTCAATCCGGGACAGGGAGGGATAGCAATCAGCCCCAGCATTTT.

This sequence joins TRBV10-3 and TRBJ1-2; 9 nucleotides match TRBD1. The germline V gene has CDR1 ENHRY and CDR2 SYGVKD. With V trimmed by 2 bases and J by 4 bases, 8 bases remained unmatched. CDR3 size: 16 residues. CDR3 residues: CAISEPPGTGSYGYTF. Here the CDR3 DNA reads TGTGCCATCAGTGAGCCTCCTGGGACAGGGAGCTATGGCTACACCTTC.

The chain joins TRBV28 to TRBJ1-5; D is undetermined. CDR1 MDHEN and CDR2 SYDVKM come from the germline V gene. Trimming left V 5 bases short and J 3 bases short, with 14 bases between. CDR3 length: 15 amino acids. The CDR3 region has the DNA TGTGCCAGCAGTCCCTCGGAGGGTCCCAATCAGCCCCAGCATTTT. This sequence encodes CASSPSEGPNQPQHF.

This chain uses TRBV15 with TRBJ1-5; a weak D match, TRBD1 (5 bases). CDR1 LNHNV and CDR2 YYDKDF come from the germline V gene (reference sequence). V was pared by 0 bases and J by 4 bases, with 19 bases between. This CDR3 spans 18 amino acids. Written as DNA, the CDR3 is TGTGCCACCAGCAGAGATGACCGGACGCCGCGGGGGAATCAGCCCCAGCATTTT. It yields the protein CATSRDDRTPRGNQPQHF.

The chain couples TRBV4-1 to TRBJ1-2; D may be TRBD1 (6 bases). This CDR3 is 13 amino acids long. V shed 4 bases and J shed 6 bases, with 12 bases lying between them. Germline V CDR1 and CDR2: MGHRA, YSYEKL. The CDR3 loop is CASSRTAKNGYTF. In DNA form, the CDR3 reads TGCGCCAGCAGCCGGACAGCTAAAAATGGCTACACCTTC.

The rearrangement joins TRBV29-1 to TRBJ2-5, with D perhaps TRBD1 (6 bases). The CDR3 runs 15 residues. Per the germline V gene, CDR1 is SQVTM and CDR2 is ANQGSEA. With 2 bases removed from V and 0 bases from J, the gap between germline ends came to 13 bases. Here the CDR3 reads CSVEKQGPDQETQYF. In DNA, the CDR3 is TGCAGCGTTGAAAAACAGGGACCCGACCAAGAGACCCAGTACTTC.

The V and J genes are TRBV5-4 and TRBJ1-2; 7 bases match TRBD1. V trimming: 4 bases; J trimming: 8 bases; junction bases outside the gene matches: 8. CDR3 length equals 13 residues. Germline V gene lookup returns CDR1 SGHNT and CDR2 YYREEE (reference sequence). CDR3 loop: CASSAQGGRGYTF. The DNA of the CDR3 is TGTGCCAGCAGCGCCCAGGGGGGAAGAGGCTACACCTTC.

This clone turned up a few times. The chain uses TRBV13 and TRBJ2-5; TRBD2 aligns across 7 bases. Germline V gene data show CDR1 as PRHDT and CDR2 as FYEKMQ (reference sequence). The junction had 10 bases not matched to a gene; V was cut back by 5 bases and J by 7 bases. This CDR3 region has 14 residues. The CDR3 reads CASSGRTSVATQYF. The CDR3 DNA reads TGTGCCAGCAGCGGACGAACTAGCGTGGCGACCCAGTACTTC.

This rearrangement joins TRBV10-3 to TRBJ1-2, with D tentatively TRBD1 (5 bases). Germline V gene sequence: CDR1 ENHRY, CDR2 SYGVKD. The CDR3 extends over 14 amino acids. The V and J ends lost 5 bases and 6 bases respectively, with 16 bases between them. The CDR3 reads CAISPGIRGHGYTF. The CDR3 region has the DNA TGTGCCATCAGTCCAGGGATCCGTGGCCATGGCTACACCTTC.

The J gene is TRBJ1-5, the V gene TRBV14; perhaps TRBD1 as D (6 bases). V lost 0 bases and J 5 bases, leaving 20 bases between the germline ends. The CDR3 is made up of 18 amino acids. From germline, CDR1 is SGHDN and CDR2 FVKESK. Here the CDR3 reads CASSQESGNREWDQPQHF. CDR3 nucleotide sequence: TGTGCCAGCAGCCAAGAGTCAGGCAACAGGGAATGGGATCAGCCCCAGCATTTT.

The CDR3 DNA follows: TGTGCCAGCAGCGAAACGCGGCGGGAGACCTACGAGCAGTACTTC. This sequence encodes CASSETRRETYEQYF. The chain links TRBV7-8 to TRBJ2-7; 7 nucleotides match TRBD2. The CDR3 totals 15 residues. Germline-derived CDR1 and CDR2 are SGHVS and FQNEAQ. V trimming: 5 bases; J trimming: 2 bases; junction bases outside the gene matches: 9.

The V call is TRBV5-5, the J call TRBJ2-7; TRBD1 matches at 8 bases. The germline gives CDR1 SGHKS, CDR2 YYEKEE (reference sequence). Trimming cost V 4 bases and J 2 bases; bases outside gene matches: 5. The CDR3 contains 14 residues. The CDR3 coding sequence is TGTGCCAGCAGCCCTGACAGGGGACCCTACGAGCAGTACTTC. Translating it yields CASSPDRGPYEQYF.